This TCR beta chain appears in the sequencing data of a study of cytomegalovirus exposure and HLA in healthy donors. Study observations and caveats: A later analysis, which compared TCR beta chains of equal frequency, found the HLA-associated ones more clonally expanded.

CDR1 and CDR2 (germline): SGHRS, YFSETQ. The CDR3 loop spans 15 amino acids. The ends lost 7 bases at V and 0 bases at J; junction bases unmatched: 7. Though probably carrying unrecorded immune exposures, donors were nominally healthy at sampling. Turning to this clone: Antigen: not known.

It was with 60 Vbeta and 13 Jbeta primers that the PCR ran. Clones were read by immunoSEQ multiplex PCR, and TCRdb kept only the in-frame ones, dropping some. The table includes about 110,000 clones, around three quarters detected once. V is TRBV5-1 and J is TRBJ2-1; 7 nucleotides agree with TRBD2. The clonotype originates from a woman aged 45 to 65 in good health and CMV-seropositive. The material sequenced was PBMCs. The CDR3, as DNA: TGCGCCAGCCGGTCGGCTAGCGGCTCCTACAATGAGCAGTTCTTC. It yields the protein CASRSASGSYNEQFF.